This T cell receptor beta chain was sequenced during a study of regulatory T cells in long-lasting Graves disease. As for time point: newly diagnosed GD, antithyroid drugs for less than 3 months. PBMCs provided the RNA from which the TCR library was made. A note on this clonotype: Its antigen is currently unknown.

Whole-study results and caveats: Gene preferences differed: TRBV28, TRBJ1-2, TRBJ2-5 in persistent cases.

The germline V and J ends were trimmed by 6 bases and 6 bases, with 12 bases remaining between them. Per germline, CDR1 LNHNV and CDR2 YYDKDF (reference sequence). The CDR3 spans 13 residues. Arm-PCR of CDR3 regions with iRepertoire HTBI primers generated TCR beta libraries. TCRdb called the multiplex PCR reads again in MiXCR, with one record for every CDR3 protein. This table has a few hundred thousand distinct CDR3 sequences, 10% to 15% appearing once. The same specimen was also included in a second study, on T cells in Graves' hyperthyroidism and ophthalmopathy. This second study notes: An initial round of RT-PCR targeting the TCR CDR3 relied on the HTBI primer set.

The chain has TRBV15 and TRBJ1-5; no firm D call. This TCR was recovered from a woman between 18 and 29 years old with Graves disease. The sequencing used peripheral blood mononuclear cells (PBMCs), collected at new diagnosis, from a patient treated with antithyroid drugs. CDR3: CATSPDRGQPQHF. The CDR3 nucleotides are TGTGCCACCAGTCCTGACCGGGGTCAGCCCCAGCATTTT.